This T cell receptor beta chain was sequenced for a study of blood T cell repertoires in COVID-19. Overall study: Italy, Spain and the United States were the sources of the convalescent and acute COVID-19 samples.

This CDR3 is 14 amino acids long. With 4 bases removed from V and 5 bases from J, the gap between germline ends came to 16 bases. Germline CDR1 reads SGHDT; CDR2 reads YYEEEE. Clones were read by immunoSEQ multiplex PCR, and TCRdb kept only the in-frame ones, dropping some. The sample lists 170,000 or so clones, roughly 87% occurring once. The receptor's source is a man younger than 35 who had recovered from COVID-19. The V call is TRBV5-6, the J call TRBJ2-7; possibly TRBD2 for D (5 bases). The sample was peripheral blood. The CDR3 here is CASSTILSGHEQYF. In nucleotides, the CDR3 is TGTGCCAGCAGCACCATCCTAAGCGGCCACGAGCAGTACTTC.